This T cell receptor beta chain appears in the sequencing data of a study of post-analysis software for immune sequencing data. Points from the study as a whole: Compared with controls, patients had more of about 5 TRBV segments, including TRBV5-6, TRBV5-1 and TRBV20-1. Strong same-batch co-clustering of samples appeared with F measure clustering.

For this clonotype: Its antigen remains unknown.

The germline V gene encodes CDR1 SQVTM and CDR2 ANQGSEA. This CDR3 region has 15 residues. Between the trimmed V and J ends, which lost 5 bases and 0 bases, there was a span of 13 bases. TCR beta cDNA libraries included unique molecular identifiers. One entry per CDR3 protein, called by TCRdb with MiXCR from the PCR reads. Of roughly 870,000 distinct CDR3 sequences detected, roughly 50% appear once; the ten largest clones hold 4% to 5.5%. This chain connects TRBV29-1 to TRBJ1-4; D not resolved. This receptor was identified in a girl aged 5 to 17 with multiple sclerosis. Source material: blood. The CDR3 DNA reads as TGCAGCGTTTTGAAAAGTCCGGCAACTAATGAAAAACTGTTTTTT. Translated: CSVLKSPATNEKLFF.